Sequencing of this T cell receptor beta chain was carried out in a study of T cells in Graves' hyperthyroidism and ophthalmopathy. Study-level results: Among clonotypes expanded in thyroid above 0.001, most were also found in blood. Researchers report that a 13 V-J model separated ophthalmopathy from stable hyperthyroidism.

This clonotype has just a few counts. No antigen is known for it. Researchers took RNA transcripts and amplified the TCR beta CDR3 regions from them. Researchers ran a first-round RT-PCR on the TCR CDR3 using the HTBI primer set. TCRdb reprocessed the multiplex PCR reads via MiXCR and lists one record per CDR3 protein. The sample holds 690,000 or so distinct CDR3 sequences, roughly a sixth seen once. The sequence derives from a woman aged 45-65 years with Graves' hyperthyroidism that later progressed to Graves' ophthalmopathy. The sequencing input was blood.

CDR3 DNA sequence: TGCGCCAGCGGACCACTAGCGGGTGAGACCCAGTACTTC. Translated, it gives CASGPLAGETQYF. The rearrangement joins TRBV5-1 to TRBJ2-5; 9 nucleotides align to TRBD2. CDR1 and CDR2 from the germline V gene are SGHRS and YFSETQ. V lost 7 bases, J lost 5 bases, and 6 bases stayed unmatched. The CDR3 is made up of 13 amino acids.